The T cell receptor (beta chain) under discussion was sequenced for a study of T cells in Graves' hyperthyroidism and ophthalmopathy. Whole-study results and caveats: Ophthalmopathy, which appeared later, was predicted by the model a median about 5.9 months before onset. Most expanded thyroid clonotypes above 0.001 also appeared in blood.

The V and J ends lost 5 bases and 3 bases respectively, with 15 bases between them. CDR3 length: 15 residues. CDR1 LNHDA and CDR2 SQIVND come from the germline V gene (reference sequence). Amplified TCR beta CDR3 regions came from RNA transcripts. In the first-round RT-PCR of the TCR CDR3, the HTBI primer set was used. One entry per CDR3 protein, called by TCRdb with MiXCR from the multiplex PCR reads. The sample holds under 350,000 distinct CDR3 sequences, approximately 12% seen once. This clonotype appeared a few times. The antigen is undetermined. The diagnoses drew upon clinical symptoms, serum thyroxine and TRAb, thyroid ultrasound and orbital computed tomography. This blood was taken when hyperthyroidism was first diagnosed, before any ophthalmopathy symptoms existed.

The receptor comes from a woman under 40 with Graves' hyperthyroidism that later progressed to Graves' ophthalmopathy. V is TRBV19 and J is TRBJ2-3; D remains unclear. Sequencing input: blood. The CDR3 protein is CASSSYGFKTDTQYF. CDR3 in DNA: TGTGCCAGTAGTTCCTACGGCTTTAAGACAGATACGCAGTATTTT.